This T cell receptor (beta chain) derives from a study of lymphopenia after photon versus proton radiotherapy. V gave up 0 bases and J gave up 7 bases; unmatched junction bases: 3. The CDR3 consists of 14 residues. Germline V gene lookup returns CDR1 SEHNR and CDR2 FQNEAQ (reference sequence). Findings of the study overall: Post-nadir TCR diversity decline inversely tracked overall survival among those who died. Better survival with proton therapy was suggested as possible, not demonstrated. Post-nadir diversity loss with photons came from oligoclonal expansion, particularly CD8+ Temra cells. Relative stability marked proton patients; photon patients lost diversity and naive cells.

Clones were sequenced by immunoSEQ multiplex PCR, and TCRdb holds only the in-frame ones, with some missing. The data contain approximately 160,000 clones, 80% to 90% of them singletons. On this clone: The antigen is not known.

The chain combines TRBV7-9 with TRBJ2-7, with TRBD2 identical over 10 bases. The input for sequencing was peripheral blood, taken from a patient treated with photon-based radiotherapy. This TCR derives from a man aged 50 or older with gastric cancer. CDR3 protein: CASSLALAGEEQYF. In DNA, the CDR3 is TGTGCCAGCAGCTTAGCTCTAGCGGGGGAAGAGCAGTACTTC.